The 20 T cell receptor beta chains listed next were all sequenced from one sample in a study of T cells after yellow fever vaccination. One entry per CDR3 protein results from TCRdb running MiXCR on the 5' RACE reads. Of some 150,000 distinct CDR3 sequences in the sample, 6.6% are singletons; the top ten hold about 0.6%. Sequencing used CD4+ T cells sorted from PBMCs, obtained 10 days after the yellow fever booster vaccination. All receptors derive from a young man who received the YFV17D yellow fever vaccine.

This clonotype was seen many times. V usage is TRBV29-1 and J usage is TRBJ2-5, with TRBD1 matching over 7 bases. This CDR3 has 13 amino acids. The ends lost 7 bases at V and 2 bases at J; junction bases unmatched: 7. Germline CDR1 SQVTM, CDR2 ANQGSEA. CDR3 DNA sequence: TGCAGCGCTGGACAGGTTATACAAGAGACCCAGTACTTC. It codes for CSAGQVIQETQYF. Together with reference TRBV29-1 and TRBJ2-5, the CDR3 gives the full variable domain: SAVISQKPSRDICQRGTSLTIQCQVDSQVTMMFWYRQQPGQSLTLIATANQGSEATYESGFVIDKFPISRPNLTFSTLTVSNMSPEDSSIYLCSAGQVIQETQYFGPGTRLLVL.

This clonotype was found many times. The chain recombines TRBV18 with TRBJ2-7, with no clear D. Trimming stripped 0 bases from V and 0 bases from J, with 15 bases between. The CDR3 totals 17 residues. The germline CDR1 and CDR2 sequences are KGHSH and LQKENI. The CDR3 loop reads CASSPPTSVPGSYEQYF. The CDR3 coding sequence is TGTGCCAGCTCACCACCTACTTCGGTACCCGGCTCCTACGAGCAGTACTTC.

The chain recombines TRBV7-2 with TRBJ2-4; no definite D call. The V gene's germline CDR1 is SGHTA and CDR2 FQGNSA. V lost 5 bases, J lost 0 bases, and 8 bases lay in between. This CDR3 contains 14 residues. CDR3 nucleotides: TGTGCCAGCAGCCTCAGAGAAGCCAAAAACATTCAGTACTTC. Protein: CASSLREAKNIQYF.

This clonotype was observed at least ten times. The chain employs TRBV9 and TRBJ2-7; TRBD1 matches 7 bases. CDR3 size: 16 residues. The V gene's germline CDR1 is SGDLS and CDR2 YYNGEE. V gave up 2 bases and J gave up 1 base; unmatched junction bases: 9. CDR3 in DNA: TGTGCCAGCAGCGTGGGGAGAGGGGGCTGGTCCTACGAGCAGTACTTC. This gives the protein CASSVGRGGWSYEQYF.

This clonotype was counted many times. The CDR3 DNA reads TGTGCCATCGGCCTGACTAGCAGCCAAGAGACCCAGTACTTC. Translating gives CAIGLTSSQETQYF. The genes are TRBV10-3 and TRBJ2-5; the match to TRBD2 covers 7 bases. Germline-derived CDR1 and CDR2 are ENHRY and SYGVKD. This CDR3 region has 14 residues. Trimming at V came to 8 bases and at J to 1 base, leaving 7 bases not matched to a gene.

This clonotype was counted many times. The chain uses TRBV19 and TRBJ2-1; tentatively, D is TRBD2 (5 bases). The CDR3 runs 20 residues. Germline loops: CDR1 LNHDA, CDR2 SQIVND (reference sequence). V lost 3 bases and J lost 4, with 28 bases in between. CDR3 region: CASSIRPMDSSWRLYNEQFF. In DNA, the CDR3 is TGTGCCAGTAGTATTCGACCTATGGACTCTTCCTGGAGGCTTTACAATGAGCAGTTCTTC.

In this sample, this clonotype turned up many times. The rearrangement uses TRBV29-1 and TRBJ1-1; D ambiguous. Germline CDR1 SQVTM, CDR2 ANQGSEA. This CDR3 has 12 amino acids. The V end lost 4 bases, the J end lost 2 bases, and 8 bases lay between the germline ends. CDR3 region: CSVGRINTEAFF. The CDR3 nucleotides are TGCAGCGTTGGGCGAATTAACACTGAAGCTTTCTTT.

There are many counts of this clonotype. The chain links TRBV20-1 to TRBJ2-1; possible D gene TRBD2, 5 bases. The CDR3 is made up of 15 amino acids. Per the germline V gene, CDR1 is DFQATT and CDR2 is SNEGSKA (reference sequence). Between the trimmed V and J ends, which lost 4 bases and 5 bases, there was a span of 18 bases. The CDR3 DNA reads TGCAGTGCTACACAAGCAAGCAGAGGGAACAATGAGCAGTTCTTC. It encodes CSATQASRGNNEQFF.

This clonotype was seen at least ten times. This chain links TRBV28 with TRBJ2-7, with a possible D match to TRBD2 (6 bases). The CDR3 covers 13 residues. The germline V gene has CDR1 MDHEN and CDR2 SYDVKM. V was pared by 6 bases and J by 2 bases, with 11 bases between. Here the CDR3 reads CASRPGLTYEQYF. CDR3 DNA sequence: TGTGCCAGCAGACCGGGACTTACCTACGAGCAGTACTTC.

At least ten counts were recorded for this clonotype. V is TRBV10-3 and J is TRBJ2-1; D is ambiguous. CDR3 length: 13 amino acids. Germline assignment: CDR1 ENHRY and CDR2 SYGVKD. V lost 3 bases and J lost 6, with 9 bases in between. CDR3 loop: CAISEKGRNEQFF. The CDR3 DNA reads TGTGCCATCAGTGAAAAGGGCCGCAATGAGCAGTTCTTC.

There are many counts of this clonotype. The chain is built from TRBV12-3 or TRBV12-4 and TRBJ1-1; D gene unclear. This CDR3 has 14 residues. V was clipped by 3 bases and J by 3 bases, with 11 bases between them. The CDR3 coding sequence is TGTGCCAGCAGTTTGTTTTGGTCGGACACTGAAGCTTTCTTT. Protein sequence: CASSLFWSDTEAFF.

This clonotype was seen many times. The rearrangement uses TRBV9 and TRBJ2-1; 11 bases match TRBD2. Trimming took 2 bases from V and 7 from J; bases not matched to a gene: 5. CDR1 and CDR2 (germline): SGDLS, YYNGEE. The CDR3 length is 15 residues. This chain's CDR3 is CASSVRLAGTNEQFF. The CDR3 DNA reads TGTGCCAGCAGCGTGAGACTAGCGGGGACAAATGAGCAGTTCTTC.

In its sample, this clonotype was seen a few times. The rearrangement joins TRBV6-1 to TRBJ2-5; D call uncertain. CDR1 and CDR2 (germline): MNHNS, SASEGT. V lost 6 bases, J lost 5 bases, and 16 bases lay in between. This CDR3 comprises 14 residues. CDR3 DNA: TGTGCCAGCAGATCAAGACCCCGTGGGGAGACCCAGTACTTC. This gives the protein CASRSRPRGETQYF.

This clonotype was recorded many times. The CDR3 DNA is TGCGCCAGCAGCGCCCAGGGGTTCTCTAGCACAGATACGCAGTATTTT. It is translated as CASSAQGFSSTDTQYF. V gene TRBV5-1 combines with J gene TRBJ2-3, with a weak D call TRBD1 (6 bases). Trimming stripped 4 bases from V and 0 bases from J, with 15 bases between. This CDR3 region has 16 residues. CDR1 and CDR2 (germline): SGHRS, YFSETQ.

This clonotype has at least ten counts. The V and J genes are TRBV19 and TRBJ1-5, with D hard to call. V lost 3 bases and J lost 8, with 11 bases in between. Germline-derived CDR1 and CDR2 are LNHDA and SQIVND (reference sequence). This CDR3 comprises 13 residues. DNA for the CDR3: TGTGCCAGTAGTATTATCGCCGGGGAGCCCCAGCATTTT. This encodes CASSIIAGEPQHF.

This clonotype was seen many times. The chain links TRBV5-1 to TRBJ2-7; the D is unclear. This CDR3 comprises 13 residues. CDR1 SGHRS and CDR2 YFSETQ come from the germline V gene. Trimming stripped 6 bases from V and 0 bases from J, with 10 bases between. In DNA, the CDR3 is TGCGCCAGCAATCACCCGAGCTCCTACGAGCAGTACTTC. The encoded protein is CASNHPSSYEQYF.

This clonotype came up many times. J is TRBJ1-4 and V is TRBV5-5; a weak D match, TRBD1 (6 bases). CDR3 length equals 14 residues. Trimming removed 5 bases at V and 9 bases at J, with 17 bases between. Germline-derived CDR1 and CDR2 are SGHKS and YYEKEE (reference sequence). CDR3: CASRPQGWEKKLFF. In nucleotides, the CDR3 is TGTGCCAGCAGACCCCAGGGGTGGGAGAAAAAACTGTTTTTT. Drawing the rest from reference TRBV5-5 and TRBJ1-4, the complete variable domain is DAGVTQSPTHLIKTRGQQVTLRCSPISGHKSVSWYQQVLGQGPQFIFQYYEKEERGRGNFPDRFSARQFPNYSSELNVNALLLGDSALYLCASRPQGWEKKLFFGSGTQLSVL.

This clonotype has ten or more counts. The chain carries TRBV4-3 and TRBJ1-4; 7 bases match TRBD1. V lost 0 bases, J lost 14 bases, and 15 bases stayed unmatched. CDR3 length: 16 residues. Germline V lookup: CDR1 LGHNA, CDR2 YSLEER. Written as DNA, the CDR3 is TGCGCCAGCAGCCAAGATCTAGGGCAGGGGGGGGAAGATCTGTTTTTT. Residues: CASSQDLGQGGEDLFF.

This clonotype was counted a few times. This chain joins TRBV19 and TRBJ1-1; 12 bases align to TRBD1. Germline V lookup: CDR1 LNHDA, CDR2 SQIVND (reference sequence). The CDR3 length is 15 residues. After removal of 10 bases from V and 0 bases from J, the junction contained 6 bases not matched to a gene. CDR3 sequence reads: CATGTGGLVNTEAFF. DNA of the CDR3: TGTGCCACTGGGACAGGGGGCTTGGTGAACACTGAAGCTTTCTTT.

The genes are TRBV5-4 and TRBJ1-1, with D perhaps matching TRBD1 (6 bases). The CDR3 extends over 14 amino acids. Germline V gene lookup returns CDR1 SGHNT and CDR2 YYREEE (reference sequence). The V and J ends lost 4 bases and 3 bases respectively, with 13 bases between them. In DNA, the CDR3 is TGTGCCAGCAGCAAGGAGGGGGGGGACACTGAAGCTTTCTTT. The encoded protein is CASSKEGGDTEAFF.